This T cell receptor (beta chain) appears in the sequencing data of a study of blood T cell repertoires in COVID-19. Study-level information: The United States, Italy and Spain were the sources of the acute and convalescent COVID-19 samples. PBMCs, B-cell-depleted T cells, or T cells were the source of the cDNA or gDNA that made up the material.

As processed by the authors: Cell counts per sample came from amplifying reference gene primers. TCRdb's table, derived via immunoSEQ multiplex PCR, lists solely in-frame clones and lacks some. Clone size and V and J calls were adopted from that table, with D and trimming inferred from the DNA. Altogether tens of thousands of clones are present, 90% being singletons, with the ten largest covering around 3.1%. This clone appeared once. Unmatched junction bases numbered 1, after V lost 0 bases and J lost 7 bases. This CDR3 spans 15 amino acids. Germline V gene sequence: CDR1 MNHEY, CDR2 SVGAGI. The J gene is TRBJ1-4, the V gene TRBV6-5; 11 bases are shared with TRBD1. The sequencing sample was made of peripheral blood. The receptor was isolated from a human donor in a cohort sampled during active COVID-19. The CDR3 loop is CASSYSGTGGEKLFF. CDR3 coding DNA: TGTGCCAGCAGTTACTCTGGGACAGGGGGTGAAAAACTGTTTTTT.